These 2 T cell receptor beta chains came from one sample sequenced in a study of T cells in Graves' hyperthyroidism and ophthalmopathy. It was RNA transcripts that yielded the amplified TCR beta CDR3 regions. HTBI primers were the set used in a first-round RT-PCR of the TCR CDR3. MiXCR was run by TCRdb on the multiplex PCR reads, yielding one entry per CDR3 protein. The repertoire holds 400,000 to 500,000 distinct CDR3 sequences, around 15% seen once, with about 12% in the top ten. The sequenced material came from blood. The receptors were gathered from a man between 18 and 29 years old with Graves' ophthalmopathy.

To note about this clonotype: A read error may produce the germline difference seen at one junction end. This sequence joins TRBV7-8 and TRBJ2-2, with 8 bases lining up with TRBD2. This CDR3 contains 16 residues. From germline, CDR1 is SGHVS and CDR2 FQNEAQ. The CDR3 protein is CASSPGVAGSTGELFF. The CDR3 DNA reads as TGCGCCAGCAGCCCTGGGGTAGCGGGAAGCACCGGGGAGCTGTTTTTT.

This clonotype was observed at least ten times. The V and J genes are TRBV6-1 and TRBJ2-5; D might be TRBD2 (6 bases). CDR3 length: 14 residues. V was trimmed by 5 bases and J by 7 bases, leaving 17 bases between them. Germline lookup yields CDR1 MNHNS and CDR2 SASEGT. The CDR3 coding sequence is TGTGCCAGCAGTAGGGATGGGAGGCCAGGGACCCAGTACTTC. Its protein product is CASSRDGRPGTQYF.